This T cell receptor beta chain emerged from a study of control samples from healthy donors and cancer patients. In germline, CDR1 is GTSNPN, CDR2 SVGIG (reference sequence). Trimming pared 5 bases from V and 4 bases from J, leaving 6 bases between. The CDR3 contains 11 residues. Only one count was recorded for this clone. TCRdb's copy holds only in-frame clones and misses some; the assay was immunoSEQ multiplex PCR. The sample comprises 150,000 to 200,000 clones, 90% to 95% of which are singletons, and over 1.1% rests with the top ten. The sample consisted of blood. The receptor was isolated from a man younger than 40 in good health. The genes are TRBV30 and TRBJ2-1; D gene unclear. CDR3 amino acids: CAWAPYNEQFF. For the CDR3, the DNA is TGTGCCTGGGCCCCTTACAATGAGCAGTTCTTC. Complete variable domain (other parts from reference TRBV30 and TRBJ2-1): SQTIHQWPATLVQPVGSPLSLECTVEGTSNPNLYWYRQAAGRGLQLLFYSVGIGQISSEVPQNLSASRPQDRQFILSSKKLLLSDSGFYLCAWAPYNEQFFGPGTRLTVL.